Listed here is a single T cell receptor (beta chain). Its antigen has not been determined. The record has no base qualities; no much larger clone is one base away. The label giving this sample's time point can be read as: about a year on ibrutinib. For TCR beta library preparation, 1.5 to 2 micrograms of genomic DNA were isolated from cryopreserved PBMCs. Longitudinal blood samples from CLL patients on ibrutinib monotherapy underwent high-throughput TCR beta sequencing. Patients were enrolled in a phase 2 open-label single-center ibrutinib monotherapy trial. Each clonotype received, on average, about 10x coverage in deep resolution sequencing performed on a MiSeq, where the target depth lay between 1 in 1 million and 1 in 200,000 T cells. The immunoSEQ hsTCRB Kit was used to generate the TCR beta libraries. In the original analysis: ImmunoSEQ Data Assistant and ImmunoSEQ Analyzer were used for data analysis, and V, D and J genes were assigned according to IMGT definitions. Clonality, which ranges from 0 to 1, was calculated by subtracting the normalized Shannon entropy of productive rearrangement frequencies from one. Only overrepresented clonotypes making up at least 0.05% of each patient's repertoire were included in the public clonotype analysis. Approximately 12 repertoires from age-matched healthy donors, obtained from immuneACCESS, served as clonality controls. The clones in this table, taken by TCRdb from immuneACCESS, are in-frame only. Not every clone is retained; where verified, under half of the shortfall comes from an unresolved V gene, and the cause of the rest is unknown. The V and J calls and the clone size are those of that table, but D and trimming were determined from the DNA. The sample table shows around 70,000 clones, and about nine tenths are seen once. The ten largest clones capture roughly 3% of the sample.

These data belong to a study of cytotoxic CD8 clonotypes in ibrutinib-treated CLL (dated by TCRdb to 2020 to 2023). For the wider study: The cohort included about 15 treatment-naive and some twelve relapsed/refractory patients; roughly 17 were IGHV unmutated. Cryopreserved peripheral blood mononuclear cells were collected before treatment, at response, and at either disease progression or sustained remission. Patients were still on ibrutinib when every remission and progressive disease sample was collected. On average, each sample had approximately 280,000 productive templates and 100,000 or so productive rearrangements. Of the roughly 86 people in the trial, around 25 had longitudinal samples available. Response samples were obtained after a median of approximately eleven months of treatment, with a range of about 6 to 36 months. Partial responses were observed in 24 patients and complete responses in 2; after a median follow-up of around 68 months, remission was maintained in roughly 15 patients and progression was observed in approximately 12. The paper as a whole reports these results and caveats: Baseline clonality exceeded that of age-matched healthy donors and correlated strongly with circulating CD8+ T-cell counts. Lymph node repertoires were not examined, and the timing of sampling was not matched between patients in sustained remission and those whose disease progressed. Clonality increased at ibrutinib response, stayed stable in sustained remission, and fell back toward baseline at progression. Public clonotypes were rare and either contracted or stayed stable during treatment, and the rise in clonality at ibrutinib response reflected the expansion of private clonotypes.

For CDR1 and CDR2, the germline V gene lists MNHNS and SASEGT. Including the terminal cysteine and phenylalanine, the CDR3 comprises 15 residues. Only CDR3 DNA is held: 45 bases, read in frame from base 1. At the junction V is shortened by 3 bases and J by 5 bases; bases outside the gene matches: 3. Sequencing was performed on PBMCs, taken after 12 months of ibrutinib treatment. The chain is encoded by TRBV6-1 joined to TRBJ2-1; 11 central bases correspond to TRBD1. The sequence was obtained from a human donor with chronic lymphocytic leukemia. The CDR3 loop reads CASSEGTGGDNEQFF. The DNA sequence follows: TGTGCCAGCAGTGAGGGGACAGGGGGAGACAATGAGCAGTTCTTC.